This record concerns one T cell receptor (beta chain) sequence. The junction differs from germline at one of its ends, possibly a read error. The data derive from a study of blood T cells in healthy people across ages. The use of a sample-barcoded 5' primer and a J-beta primer mix characterized a second PCR of roughly 6 to 11 cycles. A single record per CDR3 protein comes from TCRdb applying MiXCR to the 5' RACE reads. Altogether 1.5 million to 2 million distinct CDR3 sequences are present, just under 50% being singletons, with the ten largest covering around 2.1%. The receptor comes from a woman in her thirties or forties in good health. Sequenced: blood.

CDR3 nucleotide sequence: TGTGCCAGCAACTTAGTGGGGGCAGCTAATGAAAAACTGTTTTTT. Translation gives CASNLVGAANEKLFF. The rearrangement joins TRBV7-9 to TRBJ1-4, with a tentative D call TRBD1 (6 bases). This CDR3 contains 15 residues. Germline values: CDR1 SEHNR, CDR2 FQNEAQ (reference sequence). The full variable domain, with the rest looked up from reference TRBV7-9 and TRBJ1-4, is DTGVSQNPRHKITKRGQNVTFRCDPISEHNRLYWYRQTLGQGPEFLTYFQNEAQLEKSRLLSDRFSAERPKGSFSTLEIQRTEQGDSAMYLCASNLVGAANEKLFFGSGTQLSVL.